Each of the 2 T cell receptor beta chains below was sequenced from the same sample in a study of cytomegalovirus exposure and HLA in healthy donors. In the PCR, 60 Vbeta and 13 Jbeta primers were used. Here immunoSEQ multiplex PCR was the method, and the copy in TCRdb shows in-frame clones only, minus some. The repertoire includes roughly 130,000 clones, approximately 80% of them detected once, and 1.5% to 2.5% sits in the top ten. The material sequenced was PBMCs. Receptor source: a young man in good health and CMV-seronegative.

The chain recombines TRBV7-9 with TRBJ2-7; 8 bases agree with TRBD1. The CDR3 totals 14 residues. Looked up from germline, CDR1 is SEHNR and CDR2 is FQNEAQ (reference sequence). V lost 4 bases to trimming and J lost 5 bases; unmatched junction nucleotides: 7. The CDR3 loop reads CASSSGTGTHEQYF. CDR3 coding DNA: TGTGCCAGCAGCTCCGGGACAGGAACCCACGAGCAGTACTTC.

The CDR3, as DNA: TGTGCCAGCAGTGGGGACTTTTTGAACACTGAAGCTTTCTTT. As protein: CASSGDFLNTEAFF. J is TRBJ1-1 and V is TRBV2; TRBD1 is a possible D gene (5 bases). Trimming took 4 bases from V and 0 from J, leaving 9 bases between them. CDR1 is SNHLY and CDR2 is FYNNEI in the germline V gene. CDR3 length: 14 amino acids.